This T cell receptor beta chain was identified during a study of cytotoxic CD8 clonotypes in ibrutinib-treated CLL. Genomic DNA for TCR beta libraries, around 1.9 micrograms, came from cryopreserved PBMCs. This clone occurred a few times. The protocol was immunoSEQ multiplex PCR, while the TCRdb copy is restricted to in-frame clones and leaves out a portion. The data show 200,000 to 250,000 clones, roughly 65% seen once. This specimen consisted of PBMCs, obtained after 12 months of ibrutinib treatment. The sequence came from a human donor with chronic lymphocytic leukemia.

The CDR3 is CASSEYTGFGEAFF. Written as DNA, the CDR3 is TGTGCCAGCAGTGAATATACAGGGTTCGGTGAAGCTTTCTTT. The rearrangement joins TRBV25-1 to TRBJ1-1; perhaps TRBD1 as D (6 bases). CDR3 length equals 14 residues. Germline V CDR1 and CDR2: MGHDK, SYGVNS. The V end lost 0 bases, the J end lost 7 bases, and 12 bases lay between the germline ends.